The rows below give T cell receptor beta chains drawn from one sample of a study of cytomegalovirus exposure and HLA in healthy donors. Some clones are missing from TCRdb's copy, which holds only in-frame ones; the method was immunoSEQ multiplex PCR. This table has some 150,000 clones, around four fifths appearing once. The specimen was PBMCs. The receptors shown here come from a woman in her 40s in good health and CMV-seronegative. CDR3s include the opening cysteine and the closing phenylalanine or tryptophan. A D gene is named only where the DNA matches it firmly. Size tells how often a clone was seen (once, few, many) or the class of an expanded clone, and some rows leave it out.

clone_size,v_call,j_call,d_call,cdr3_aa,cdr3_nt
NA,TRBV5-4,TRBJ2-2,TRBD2,CASSPARTRSSTGELFF,TGTGCCAGCAGCCCAGCTCGGACTAGATCGAGCACCGGGGAGCTGTTTTTT
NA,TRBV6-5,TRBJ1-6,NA,CASSYSGEGGSPLHF,TGTGCCAGCAGTTACTCAGGGGAAGGCGGTTCACCCCTCCACTTT
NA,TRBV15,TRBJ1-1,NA,CATSRGTNTEAFF,TGTGCCACCAGCAGAGGGACAAACACTGAAGCTTTCTTT
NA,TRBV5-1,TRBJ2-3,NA,CASSLFNTADTQYF,TGCGCCAGCAGCTTGTTCAACACAGCAGATACGCAGTATTTT
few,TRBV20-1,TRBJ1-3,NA,CSAPDGDTIYF,TGCAGTGCCCCAGACGGAGACACCATATATTTT
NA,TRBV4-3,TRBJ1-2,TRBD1,CASSPATGGYGYTF,TGCGCCAGCAGCCCCGCGACAGGGGGTTATGGCTACACCTTC
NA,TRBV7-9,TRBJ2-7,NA,CASSPHYYEQYF,TGTGCCAGCAGCCCCCACTACTACGAGCAGTACTTC
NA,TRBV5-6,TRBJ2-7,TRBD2,CASSLAGIDEQYF,TGTGCCAGCAGCCTAGCGGGTATCGACGAGCAGTACTTC
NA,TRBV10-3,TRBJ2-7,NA,CAISEMTGSSYEQYF,TGTGCCATCAGTGAAATGACGGGAAGCTCCTACGAGCAGTACTTC
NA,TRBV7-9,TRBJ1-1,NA,CASSLQENTEAFF,TGTGCCAGCAGCTTACAGGAGAACACTGAAGCTTTCTTT
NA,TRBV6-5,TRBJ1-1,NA,CASTLTGGDTEAFF,TGTGCCAGCACCCTCACGGGCGGGGACACTGAAGCTTTCTTT
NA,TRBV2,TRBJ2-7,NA,CASSERGGEQYF,TGTGCCAGCAGTGAACGAGGGGGCGAGCAGTACTTC
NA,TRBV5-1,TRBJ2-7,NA,CASRLLEVVTYEQYF,TGCGCCAGCAGGCTTTTGGAGGTGGTAACCTACGAGCAGTACTTC
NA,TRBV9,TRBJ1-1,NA,CASSSEGSLHTEAFF,TGTGCCAGCAGCTCGGAGGGCTCCCTGCACACTGAAGCTTTCTTT
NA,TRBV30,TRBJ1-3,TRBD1,CAWSRDSKSSGNTIYF,TGTGCCTGGAGCCGGGACAGTAAAAGCTCTGGAAACACCATATATTTT
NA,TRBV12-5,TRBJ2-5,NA,CASAFQETQYF,TGTGCTAGTGCCTTCCAAGAGACCCAGTACTTC
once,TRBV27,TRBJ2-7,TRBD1,CASRQGVIYEQYF,TGTGCCAGCAGACAGGGGGTAATCTACGAGCAGTACTTC
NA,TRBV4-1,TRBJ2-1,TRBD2,CASSPIGLAGANEQFF,TGCGCCAGCAGCCCTATCGGACTAGCGGGAGCCAATGAGCAGTTCTTC
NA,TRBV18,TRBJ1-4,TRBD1,CASSQYQGADNGKLFF,TGTGCCAGCTCACAATACCAGGGGGCTGATAATGGAAAACTGTTTTTT
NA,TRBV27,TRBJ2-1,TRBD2,CASSAWKTSGMVYENEQFF,TGTGCCAGCAGTGCCTGGAAGACTAGCGGAATGGTGTATGAGAATGAGCAGTTCTTC
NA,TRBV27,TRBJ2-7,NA,CASSGVGSYEQYF,TGTGCCAGCAGCGGGGTAGGCTCCTACGAGCAGTACTTC
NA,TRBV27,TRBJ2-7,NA,CASSLRGQGEQYF,TGTGCCAGCAGTTTGAGAGGGCAAGGCGAGCAGTACTTC
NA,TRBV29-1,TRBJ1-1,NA,CSVGVRQNTEAFF,TGCAGCGTTGGGGTTAGACAGAACACTGAAGCTTTCTTT
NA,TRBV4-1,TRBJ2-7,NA,CASSQFGYEQYF,TGCGCCAGCAGCCAATTCGGCTACGAGCAGTACTTC
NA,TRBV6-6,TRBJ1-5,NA,CASSHRVAQPQHF,TGTGCCAGCAGCCACAGGGTAGCTCAGCCCCAGCATTTT
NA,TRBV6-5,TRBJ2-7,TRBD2,CASSSRRLAVGGEQYF,TGTGCCAGCAGTTCCCGCAGACTAGCGGTCGGAGGGGAGCAGTACTTC
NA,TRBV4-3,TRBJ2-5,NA,CASSQGVGETQYF,TGCGCCAGCAGCCAAGGAGTTGGTGAGACCCAGTACTTC
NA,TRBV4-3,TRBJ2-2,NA,CASSPSNTGELFF,TGCGCCAGCAGCCCGTCCAACACCGGGGAGCTGTTTTTT
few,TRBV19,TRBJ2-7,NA,CASGVERRGYTEQYF,TGTGCCAGTGGAGTGGAGCGGAGGGGATACACCGAGCAGTACTTC
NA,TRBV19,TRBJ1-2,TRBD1,CASSPDRGGYGYTF,TGTGCCAGTAGCCCGGACAGGGGGGGCTATGGCTACACCTTC
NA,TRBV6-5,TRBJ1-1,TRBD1,CASSYWTGDTEAFF,TGTGCCAGCAGCTACTGGACAGGGGACACTGAAGCTTTCTTT
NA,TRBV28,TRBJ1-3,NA,CASSFLAGAGNTIYF,TGTGCCAGCAGTTTCCTTGCAGGGGCTGGAAACACCATATATTTT
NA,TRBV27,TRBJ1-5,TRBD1,CASSPRQGVSNQPQHF,TGTGCCAGCAGTCCGAGACAGGGTGTAAGCAATCAGCCCCAGCATTTT
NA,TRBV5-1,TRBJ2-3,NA,CASSASGSTDTQYF,TGCGCCAGCAGCGCGAGCGGAAGCACAGATACGCAGTATTTT
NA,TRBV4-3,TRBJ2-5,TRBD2,CASSQRRGPGGRSSRWVETQYF,TGCGCCAGCAGCCAGAGGAGGGGTCCTGGCGGGAGGTCTTCTAGGTGGGTCGAGACCCAGTACTTC
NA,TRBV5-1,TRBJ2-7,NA,CASSLQPLVSYEQYF,TGCGCCAGCAGCCTCCAACCACTAGTTTCCTACGAGCAGTACTTC
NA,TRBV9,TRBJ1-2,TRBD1,CASSVDRGSSYGYTF,TGTGCCAGCAGCGTAGACAGGGGGTCTTCCTATGGCTACACCTTC
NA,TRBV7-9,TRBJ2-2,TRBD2,CASSLGLAGGHTGELFF,TGTGCCAGCAGCCTGGGACTAGCGGGAGGTCACACCGGGGAGCTGTTTTTT
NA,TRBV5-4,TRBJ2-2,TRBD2,CASSLGLAANTGELFF,TGTGCCAGCAGCTTGGGGCTAGCGGCGAACACCGGGGAGCTGTTTTTT